The rows below give T cell receptor beta chains drawn from one sample of a study of T-cell reconstitution after alpha-beta-depleted transplantation in children. TCRdb reprocessed the PCR reads via MiXCR and lists one record per CDR3 protein. The sample comprises about 980,000 distinct CDR3 sequences, roughly 29% of which are singletons, and approximately 30% rests with the top ten. Sequenced here: PBMCs, mostly from graft donor cells, sampled 360 days after TCRalphabeta/CD19-depleted stem cell transplant. These receptors came from a boy under two years old who had a stem cell transplant for SCID, so the T cells may come from the graft donor. The CDR3 runs from the conserved cysteine through the conserved F or W. The order of the fields is V gene, J gene, clone size, D gene, CDR3 protein, CDR3 DNA. A D gene is named only where the DNA matches it firmly. Size values are once, few and many counts, or a class for expanded clones, and some rows have none.

TRBV15	TRBJ1-1	NA	TRBD1	CATRRGGQSEAFF	TGTGCCACCAGAAGAGGGGGACAGTCTGAAGCTTTCTTT
TRBV16	TRBJ2-3	few	NA	CASSQSRAGLDTQYF	TGTGCCAGCAGCCAATCCAGGGCGGGGTTGGATACGCAGTATTTT
TRBV15	TRBJ2-3	NA	NA	CATSPTSGPPTDTQYF	TGTGCCACCAGCCCAACGTCGGGGCCACCCACAGATACGCAGTATTTT
TRBV6-5	TRBJ2-1	many	NA	CASTPTGGYNEQFF	TGTGCCAGCACCCCAACGGGCGGATACAATGAGCAGTTCTTC
TRBV29-1	TRBJ2-5	NA	NA	CSVEGFLQETQYF	TGCAGCGTTGAGGGTTTTTTACAAGAGACCCAGTACTTC
TRBV10-3	TRBJ2-7	few	TRBD1	CAISGRQGMDEQYF	TGTGCCATCAGTGGGAGACAGGGAATGGACGAGCAGTACTTC
TRBV5-1	TRBJ2-5	NA	NA	CASSWRGSGETQYF	TGCGCCAGCAGCTGGAGGGGGTCGGGGGAGACCCAGTACTTC
TRBV5-1	TRBJ1-1	NA	NA	CASSLDTAVTEAFF	TGCGCCAGCAGCTTGGATACCGCGGTCACTGAAGCTTTCTTT
TRBV7-3	TRBJ2-2	NA	NA	CASSPLPPGEVVLELFF	TGTGCCAGCAGCCCACTTCCCCCGGGGGAGGTCGTTTTAGAGCTGTTTTTT
TRBV15	TRBJ1-1	NA	TRBD1	CATSREMRGLAFF	TGTGCCACCAGCAGAGAAATGAGGGGGCTAGCTTTCTTT
TRBV2	TRBJ2-7	many	NA	CASSADRTEQYF	TGTGCCAGCAGTGCTGACAGAACTGAGCAGTACTTC
TRBV7-2	TRBJ2-1	NA	NA	CASSTRGDSEQFF	TGTGCCAGCAGCACGAGGGGGGACAGTGAGCAGTTCTTC
TRBV3-1	TRBJ1-1	NA	NA	CASSQGGQGSSAFF	TGTGCCAGCAGCCAAGGCGGGCAGGGTAGTTCGGCTTTCTTT
TRBV5-1	TRBJ2-1	few	NA	CASSLGQGLSSYNEQFF	TGCGCCAGCAGCTTGGGACAGGGACTCAGCTCCTACAATGAGCAGTTCTTC
TRBV10-3	TRBJ1-1	few	NA	CAIARGNTEAFF	TGTGCCATCGCCCGGGGGAACACTGAAGCTTTCTTT
TRBV27	TRBJ2-2	NA	TRBD2	CASSDYTRGRAGELFF	TGTGCCAGCAGCGACTACACCCGGGGGAGGGCCGGGGAGCTGTTTTTT
TRBV12-3/TRBV12-4	TRBJ2-7	few	NA	CASSAGLGYEQYF	TGTGCCAGCAGTGCTGGTTTGGGCTACGAGCAGTACTTC
TRBV7-2	TRBJ2-7	many	NA	CASSLDLLSEQYF	TGTGCCAGCAGCTTAGACCTTCTGTCGGAGCAGTACTTC
TRBV5-1	TRBJ2-4	few	NA	CASSPQTGLNIQYF	TGCGCCAGCAGCCCCCAGACAGGACTAAACATTCAGTACTTC
TRBV11-2	TRBJ2-1	few	NA	CASSHDRTGNEQFF	TGTGCCAGCAGCCACGACAGGACGGGCAATGAGCAGTTCTTC
TRBV6-6	TRBJ1-2	few	TRBD1	CASSQSTGSGYTF	TGTGCCAGCAGTCAATCGACAGGGTCTGGCTACACCTTC
TRBV5-1	TRBJ2-2	many	NA	CASSLPTGTNTGELFF	TGCGCCAGCAGCTTACCGACGGGAACGAACACCGGGGAGCTGTTTTTT
TRBV4-1	TRBJ1-4	few	TRBD1	CASSHGTADNEKLFF	TGCGCCAGCAGCCATGGGACAGCAGATAATGAAAAACTGTTTTTT
TRBV20-1	TRBJ2-1	NA	TRBD2	CSARGLAGRPYNEQFF	TGCAGTGCTAGAGGCCTAGCGGGGCGACCCTACAATGAGCAGTTCTTC
TRBV12-3/TRBV12-4	TRBJ2-5	few	TRBD1	CASRRFTGGEETQYF	TGTGCCAGCAGGCGCTTCACAGGGGGCGAAGAGACCCAGTACTTC
TRBV18	TRBJ1-2	NA	TRBD1	CASSSGTGDGYTF	TGTGCCAGCTCGTCCGGGACAGGGGATGGCTACACCTTC
TRBV20-1	TRBJ2-1	few	TRBD2	CSARDHAAGTRRIGEQFF	TGCAGTGCTAGAGATCACGCAGCCGGGACTAGAAGGATCGGTGAGCAGTTCTTC
TRBV12-3/TRBV12-4	TRBJ2-7	many	NA	CASSSQGWGDEQYF	TGTGCCAGCAGTTCCCAGGGATGGGGGGACGAGCAGTACTTC
TRBV18	TRBJ2-3	NA	NA	CASSPVLGSTDTQYF	TGTGCCAGCTCACCGGTCCTGGGTAGTACAGATACGCAGTATTTT
TRBV10-3	TRBJ2-7	NA	TRBD1	CASGDRATYEQYF	TGTGCCAGCGGGGACAGGGCCACCTACGAGCAGTACTTC
TRBV9	TRBJ2-7	many	NA	CASSAGLGEQYF	TGTGCCAGCAGCGCGGGTCTAGGCGAGCAGTACTTC
TRBV6-1	TRBJ1-3	few	NA	CASRGGEKGNTIYF	TGTGCCAGCCGTGGAGGGGAAAAGGGAAACACCATATATTTT
TRBV15	TRBJ2-7	few	NA	CATSRGLLYEQYF	TGTGCCACCAGCAGGGGACTTCTTTACGAGCAGTACTTC
TRBV20-1	TRBJ2-7	NA	NA	CSARGAGGLEQYF	TGCAGTGCTAGAGGAGCAGGGGGACTCGAGCAGTACTTC
TRBV5-6	TRBJ2-1	few	NA	CASSLGITGRDEQFF	TGTGCCAGCAGCTTGGGGATAACAGGGCGGGATGAGCAGTTCTTC